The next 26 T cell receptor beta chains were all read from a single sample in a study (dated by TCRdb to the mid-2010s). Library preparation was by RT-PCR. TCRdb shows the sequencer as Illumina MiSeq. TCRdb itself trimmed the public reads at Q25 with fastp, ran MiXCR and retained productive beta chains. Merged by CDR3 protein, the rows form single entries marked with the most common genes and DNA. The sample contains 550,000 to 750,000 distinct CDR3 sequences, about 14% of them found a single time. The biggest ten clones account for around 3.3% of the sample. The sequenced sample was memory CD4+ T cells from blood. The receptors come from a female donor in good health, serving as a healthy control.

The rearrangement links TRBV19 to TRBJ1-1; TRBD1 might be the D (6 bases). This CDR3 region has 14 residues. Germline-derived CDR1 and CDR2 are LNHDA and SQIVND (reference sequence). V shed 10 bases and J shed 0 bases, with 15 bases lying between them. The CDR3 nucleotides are TGTGCCACCATACAGGACAGCTTGAACACTGAAGCTTTCTTT. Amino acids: CATIQDSLNTEAFF.

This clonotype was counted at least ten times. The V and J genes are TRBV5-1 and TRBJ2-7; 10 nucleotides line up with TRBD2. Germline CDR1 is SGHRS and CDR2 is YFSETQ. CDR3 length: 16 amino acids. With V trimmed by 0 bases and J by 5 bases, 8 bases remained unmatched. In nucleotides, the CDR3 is TGCGCCAGCAGCTTGGTCCTACTAGCGGGATCCCACGAGCAGTACTTC. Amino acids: CASSLVLLAGSHEQYF.

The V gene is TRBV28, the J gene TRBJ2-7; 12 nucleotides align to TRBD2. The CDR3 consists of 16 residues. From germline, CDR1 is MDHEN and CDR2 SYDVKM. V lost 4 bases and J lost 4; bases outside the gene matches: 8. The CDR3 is CASSWPGGLAGYEQYF. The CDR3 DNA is TGTGCCAGCAGTTGGCCGGGGGGACTAGCGGGTTACGAGCAGTACTTC.

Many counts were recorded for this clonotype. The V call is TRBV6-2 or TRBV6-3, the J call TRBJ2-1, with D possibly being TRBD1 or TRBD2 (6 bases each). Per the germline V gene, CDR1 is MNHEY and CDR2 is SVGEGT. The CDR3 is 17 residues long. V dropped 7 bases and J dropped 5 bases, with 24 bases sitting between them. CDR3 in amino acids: CASNPGLARGAHNEQFF. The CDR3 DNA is TGTGCCAGCAACCCTGGGCTAGCGAGGGGGGCACACAATGAGCAGTTCTTC.

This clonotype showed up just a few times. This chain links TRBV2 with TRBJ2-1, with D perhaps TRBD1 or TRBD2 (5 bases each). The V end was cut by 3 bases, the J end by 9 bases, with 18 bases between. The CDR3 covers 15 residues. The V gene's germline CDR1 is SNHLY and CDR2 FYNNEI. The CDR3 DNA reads TGTGCCAGCAGTGACTACGGGGCGGCAGTTAGTGAGCAGTTCTTC. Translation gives CASSDYGAAVSEQFF.

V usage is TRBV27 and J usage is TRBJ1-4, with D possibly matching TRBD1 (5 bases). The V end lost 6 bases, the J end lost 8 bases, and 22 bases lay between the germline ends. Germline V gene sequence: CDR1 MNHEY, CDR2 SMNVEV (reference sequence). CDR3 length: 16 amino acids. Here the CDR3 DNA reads TGTGCCAGCAGCTTAAGGCAGGTGGGGCTAGGGGAAAAACTGTTTTTT. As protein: CASSLRQVGLGEKLFF.

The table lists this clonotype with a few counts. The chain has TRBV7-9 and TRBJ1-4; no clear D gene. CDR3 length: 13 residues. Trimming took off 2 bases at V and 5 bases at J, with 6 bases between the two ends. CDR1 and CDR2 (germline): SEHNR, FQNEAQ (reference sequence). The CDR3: CASSLLRNEKLFF. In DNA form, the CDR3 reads TGTGCCAGCAGCTTACTCCGGAATGAAAAACTGTTTTTT.

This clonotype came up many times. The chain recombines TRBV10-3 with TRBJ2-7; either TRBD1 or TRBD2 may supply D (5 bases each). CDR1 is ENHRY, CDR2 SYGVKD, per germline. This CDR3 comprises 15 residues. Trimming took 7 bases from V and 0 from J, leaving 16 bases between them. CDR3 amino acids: CAIKPGPISSYEQYF. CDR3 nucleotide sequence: TGTGCCATCAAACCGGGACCGATCAGCTCCTACGAGCAGTACTTC.

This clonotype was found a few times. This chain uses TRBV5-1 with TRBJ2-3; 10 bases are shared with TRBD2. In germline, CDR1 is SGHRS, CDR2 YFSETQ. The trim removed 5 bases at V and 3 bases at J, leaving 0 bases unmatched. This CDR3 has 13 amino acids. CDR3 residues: CASSSGRTDTQYF. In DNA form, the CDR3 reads TGCGCCAGCAGTAGCGGGAGGACAGATACGCAGTATTTT.

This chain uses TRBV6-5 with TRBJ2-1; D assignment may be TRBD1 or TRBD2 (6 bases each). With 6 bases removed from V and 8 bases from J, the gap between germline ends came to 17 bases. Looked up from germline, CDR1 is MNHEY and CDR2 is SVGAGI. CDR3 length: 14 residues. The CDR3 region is CASRTGTGGDEQFF. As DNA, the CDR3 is TGTGCCAGCAGAACCGGGACTGGGGGCGATGAGCAGTTCTTC.

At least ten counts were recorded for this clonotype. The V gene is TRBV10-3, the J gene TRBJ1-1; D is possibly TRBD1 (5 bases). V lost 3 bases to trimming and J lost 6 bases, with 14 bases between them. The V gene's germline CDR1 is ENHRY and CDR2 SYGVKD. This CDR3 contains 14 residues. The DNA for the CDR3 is TGTGCCATCAGTGAAAGGGGCGAGGGAGCTGAAGCTTTCTTT. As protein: CAISERGEGAEAFF.

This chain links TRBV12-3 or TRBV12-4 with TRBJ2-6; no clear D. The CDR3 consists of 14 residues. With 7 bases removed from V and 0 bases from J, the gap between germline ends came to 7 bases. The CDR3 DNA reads TGTGCCAGCACAACGAGCTCTGGGGCCAACGTCCTGACTTTC. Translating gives CASTTSSGANVLTF.

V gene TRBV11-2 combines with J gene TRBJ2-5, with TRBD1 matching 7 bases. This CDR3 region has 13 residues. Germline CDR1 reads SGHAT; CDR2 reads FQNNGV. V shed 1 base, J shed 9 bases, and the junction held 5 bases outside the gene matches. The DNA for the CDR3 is TGTGCCAGCAGCTTAGTTTGGCAGGGGGCCCAGTACTTC. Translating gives CASSLVWQGAQYF.

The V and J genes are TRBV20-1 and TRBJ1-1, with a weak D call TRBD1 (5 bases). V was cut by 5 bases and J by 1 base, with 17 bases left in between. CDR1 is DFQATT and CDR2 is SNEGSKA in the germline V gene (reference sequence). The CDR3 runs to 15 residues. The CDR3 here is CSAGTPGKGNTEAFF. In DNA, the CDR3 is TGCAGTGCTGGGACGCCGGGGAAGGGGAACACTGAAGCTTTCTTT.

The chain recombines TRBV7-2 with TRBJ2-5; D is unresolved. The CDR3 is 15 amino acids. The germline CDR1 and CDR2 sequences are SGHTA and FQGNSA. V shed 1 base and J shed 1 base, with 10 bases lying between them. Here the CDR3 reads CASSLEGGTQETQYF. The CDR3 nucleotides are TGTGCCAGCAGCTTAGAAGGCGGAACCCAAGAGACCCAGTACTTC. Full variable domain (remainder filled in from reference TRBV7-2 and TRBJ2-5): GAGVSQSPSNKVTEKGKDVELRCDPISGHTALYWYRQSLGQGLEFLIYFQGNSAPDKSGLPSDRFSAERTGGSVSTLTIQRTQQEDSAVYLCASSLEGGTQETQYFGPGTRLLVL.

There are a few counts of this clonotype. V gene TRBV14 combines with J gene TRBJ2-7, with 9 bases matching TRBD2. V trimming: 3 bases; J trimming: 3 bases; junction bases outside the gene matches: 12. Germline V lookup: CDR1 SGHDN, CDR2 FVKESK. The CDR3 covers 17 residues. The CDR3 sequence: CASSQSSGSRFSYEQYF. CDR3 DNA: TGTGCCAGCAGCCAGAGTAGCGGGAGTCGCTTTAGCTACGAGCAGTACTTC.

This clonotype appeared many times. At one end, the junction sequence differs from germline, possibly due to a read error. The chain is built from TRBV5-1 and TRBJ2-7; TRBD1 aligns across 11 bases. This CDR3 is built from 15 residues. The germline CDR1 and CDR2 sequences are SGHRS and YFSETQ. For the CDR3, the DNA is TGTGCCAGCAGCCGGGACAGGGGGAGCTCCTACGAGCAGTACTTC. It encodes CASSRDRGSSYEQYF.

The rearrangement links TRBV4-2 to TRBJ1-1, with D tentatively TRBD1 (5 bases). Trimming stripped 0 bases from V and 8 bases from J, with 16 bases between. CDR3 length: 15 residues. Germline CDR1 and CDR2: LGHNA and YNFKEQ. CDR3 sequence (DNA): TGTGCCAGCAGCCAAGACCGGGGCCGGACACACGAAGCTTTCTTT. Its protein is CASSQDRGRTHEAFF.

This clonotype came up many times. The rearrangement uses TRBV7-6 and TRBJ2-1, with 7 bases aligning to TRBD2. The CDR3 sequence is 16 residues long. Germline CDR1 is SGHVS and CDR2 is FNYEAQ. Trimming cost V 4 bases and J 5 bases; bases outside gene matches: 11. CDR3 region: CASSSLGGSVNNEQFF. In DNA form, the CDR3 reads TGTGCCAGCAGCTCCCTAGGCGGGAGTGTCAACAATGAGCAGTTCTTC. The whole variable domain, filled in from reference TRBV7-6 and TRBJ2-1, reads GAGVSQSPRYKVTKRGQDVALRCDPISGHVSLYWYRQALGQGPEFLTYFNYEAQQDKSGLPNDRFSAERPEGSISTLTIQRTEQRDSAMYRCASSSLGGSVNNEQFFGPGTRLTVL.

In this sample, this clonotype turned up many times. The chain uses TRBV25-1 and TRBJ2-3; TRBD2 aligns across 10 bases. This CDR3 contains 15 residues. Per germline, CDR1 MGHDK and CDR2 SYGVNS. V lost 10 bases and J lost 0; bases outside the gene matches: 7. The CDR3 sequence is CATRNSGGSTDTQYF. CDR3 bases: TGTGCCACCCGTAATAGCGGGGGGAGCACAGATACGCAGTATTTT.

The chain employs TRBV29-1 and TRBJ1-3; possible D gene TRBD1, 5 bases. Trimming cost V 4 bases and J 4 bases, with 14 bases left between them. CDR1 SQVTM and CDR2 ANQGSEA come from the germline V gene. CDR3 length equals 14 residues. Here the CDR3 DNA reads TGCAGCGTTGCGGACACGGTCGTAGGAAACACCATATATTTT. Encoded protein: CSVADTVVGNTIYF.

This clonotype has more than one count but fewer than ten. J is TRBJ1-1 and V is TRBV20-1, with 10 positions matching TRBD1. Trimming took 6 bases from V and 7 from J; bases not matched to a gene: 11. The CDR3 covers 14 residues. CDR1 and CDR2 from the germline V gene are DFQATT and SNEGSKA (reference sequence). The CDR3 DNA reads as TGCAGTGCCCCCTGGACAGGGGGGCGGGATGAAGCTTTCTTT. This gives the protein CSAPWTGGRDEAFF.

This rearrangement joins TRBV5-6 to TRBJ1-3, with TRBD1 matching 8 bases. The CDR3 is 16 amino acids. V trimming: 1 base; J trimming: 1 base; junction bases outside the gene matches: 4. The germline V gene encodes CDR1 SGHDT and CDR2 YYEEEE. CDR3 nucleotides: TGTGCCAGCAGCTTGATGACAGGGGCGTCTGGAAACACCATATATTTT. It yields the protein CASSLMTGASGNTIYF.

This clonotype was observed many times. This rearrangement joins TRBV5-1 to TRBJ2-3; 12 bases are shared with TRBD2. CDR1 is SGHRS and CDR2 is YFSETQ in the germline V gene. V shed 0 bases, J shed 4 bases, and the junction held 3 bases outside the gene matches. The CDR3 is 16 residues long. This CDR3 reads CASSLGLAGDSDTQYF. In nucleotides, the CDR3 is TGCGCCAGCAGCTTGGGACTAGCGGGAGATTCAGATACGCAGTATTTT.

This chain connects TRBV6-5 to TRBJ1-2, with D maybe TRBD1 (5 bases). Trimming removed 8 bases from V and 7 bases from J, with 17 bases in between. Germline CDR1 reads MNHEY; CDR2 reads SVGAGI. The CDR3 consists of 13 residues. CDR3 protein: CASRGSSDFGYTF. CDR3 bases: TGTGCCAGCCGGGGCAGCTCGGATTTTGGCTACACCTTC.

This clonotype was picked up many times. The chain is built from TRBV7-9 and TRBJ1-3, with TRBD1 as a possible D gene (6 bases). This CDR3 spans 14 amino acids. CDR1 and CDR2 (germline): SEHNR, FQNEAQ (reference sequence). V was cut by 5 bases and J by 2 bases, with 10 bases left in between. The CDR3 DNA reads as TGTGCCAGCAGCCCACAGGGTCCTGGAAACACCATATATTTT. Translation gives CASSPQGPGNTIYF.